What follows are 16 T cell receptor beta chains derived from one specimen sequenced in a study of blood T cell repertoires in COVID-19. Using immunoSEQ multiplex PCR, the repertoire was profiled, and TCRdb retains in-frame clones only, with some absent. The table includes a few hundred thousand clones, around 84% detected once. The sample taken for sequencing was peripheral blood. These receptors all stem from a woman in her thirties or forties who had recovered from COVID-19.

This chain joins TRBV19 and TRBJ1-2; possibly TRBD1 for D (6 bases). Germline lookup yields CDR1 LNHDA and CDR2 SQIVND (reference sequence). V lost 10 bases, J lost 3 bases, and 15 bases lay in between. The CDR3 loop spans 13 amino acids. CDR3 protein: CATHRDGDYGYTF. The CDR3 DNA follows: TGTGCCACACACAGGGATGGGGACTATGGCTACACCTTC.

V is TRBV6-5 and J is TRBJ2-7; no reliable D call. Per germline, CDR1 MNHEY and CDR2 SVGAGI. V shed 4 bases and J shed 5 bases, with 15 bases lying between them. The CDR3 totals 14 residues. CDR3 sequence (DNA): TGTGCCAGCAGTTCTTTCCCAGGTTTCAACGAGCAGTACTTC. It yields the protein CASSSFPGFNEQYF.

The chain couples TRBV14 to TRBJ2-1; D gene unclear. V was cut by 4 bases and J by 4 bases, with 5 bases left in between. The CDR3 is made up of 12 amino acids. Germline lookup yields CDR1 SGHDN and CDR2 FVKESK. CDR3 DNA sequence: TGTGCCAGCAGCCTAACTTACAATGAGCAGTTCTTC. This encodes CASSLTYNEQFF.

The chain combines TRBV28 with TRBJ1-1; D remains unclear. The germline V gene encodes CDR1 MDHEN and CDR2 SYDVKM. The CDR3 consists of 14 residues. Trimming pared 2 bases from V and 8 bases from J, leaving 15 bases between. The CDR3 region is CASSLRGQEDEAFF. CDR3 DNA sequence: TGTGCCAGCAGTTTAAGAGGGCAGGAGGACGAAGCTTTCTTT.

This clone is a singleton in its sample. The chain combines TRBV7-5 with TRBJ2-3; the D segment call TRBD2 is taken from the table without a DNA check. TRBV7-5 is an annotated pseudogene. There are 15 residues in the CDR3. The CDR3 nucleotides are TGTGCCAGAAGCTTAGACAGCGGGCCCTGGGATACGCAGTATTTT. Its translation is CARSLDSGPWDTQYF.

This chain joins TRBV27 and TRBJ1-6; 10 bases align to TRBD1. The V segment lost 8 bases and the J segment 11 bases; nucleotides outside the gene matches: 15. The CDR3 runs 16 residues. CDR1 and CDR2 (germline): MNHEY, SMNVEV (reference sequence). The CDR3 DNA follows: TGTGCCAGCCCAGCCGACAGGGGGCGGGGCCGGACACCCCTCCACTTT. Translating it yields CASPADRGRGRTPLHF.

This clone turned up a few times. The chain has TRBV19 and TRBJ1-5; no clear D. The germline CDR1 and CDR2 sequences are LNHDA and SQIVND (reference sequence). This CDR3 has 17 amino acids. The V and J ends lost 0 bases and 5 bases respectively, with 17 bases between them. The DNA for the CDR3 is TGTGCCAGTAGTATAGAAGGTCTGAAGGGCGGGCATCAGCCCCAGCATTTT. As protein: CASSIEGLKGGHQPQHF.

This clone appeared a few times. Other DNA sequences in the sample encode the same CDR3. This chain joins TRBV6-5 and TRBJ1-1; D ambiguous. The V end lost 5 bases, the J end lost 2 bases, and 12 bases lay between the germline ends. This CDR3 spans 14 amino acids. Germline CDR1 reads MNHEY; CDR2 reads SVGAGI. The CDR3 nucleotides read TGTGCCAGCAGTCCTAGGACGGGAAACACTGAAGCTTTCTTT. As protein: CASSPRTGNTEAFF.

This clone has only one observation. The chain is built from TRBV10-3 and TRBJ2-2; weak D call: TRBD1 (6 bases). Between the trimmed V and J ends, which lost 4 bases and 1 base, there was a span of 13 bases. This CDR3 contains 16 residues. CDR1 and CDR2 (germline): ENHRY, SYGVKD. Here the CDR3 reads CAISAEGGGNTGELFF. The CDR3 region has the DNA TGTGCCATCAGTGCGGAAGGGGGTGGGAACACCGGGGAGCTGTTTTTT.

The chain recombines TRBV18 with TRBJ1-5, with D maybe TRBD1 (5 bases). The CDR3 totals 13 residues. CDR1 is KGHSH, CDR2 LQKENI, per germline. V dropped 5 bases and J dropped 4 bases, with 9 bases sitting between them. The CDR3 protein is CASSDSQNQPQHF. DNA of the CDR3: TGTGCCAGCTCAGACAGTCAAAATCAGCCCCAGCATTTT.

DNA of the CDR3: TGTGCCAGCAGCGACGGGCCCGGGAGCTCCTATAATTCACCCCTCCACTTT. Its translation is CASSDGPGSSYNSPLHF. The V and J genes are TRBV9 and TRBJ1-6; D gene unclear. In germline, CDR1 is SGDLS, CDR2 YYNGEE. The CDR3 runs to 17 residues. Trimming removed 3 bases from V and 0 bases from J, with 13 bases in between.

In nucleotides, the CDR3 is TGTGCCAGCAGCCCCCGACAGGGGGATAATTCACCCCTCCACTTT. Translation: CASSPRQGDNSPLHF. This chain joins TRBV6-6 and TRBJ1-6; 9 nucleotides agree with TRBD1. Germline values: CDR1 MNHNY, CDR2 SVGAGI (reference sequence). The V segment lost 6 bases and the J segment 5 bases; nucleotides outside the gene matches: 5. This CDR3 spans 15 amino acids.

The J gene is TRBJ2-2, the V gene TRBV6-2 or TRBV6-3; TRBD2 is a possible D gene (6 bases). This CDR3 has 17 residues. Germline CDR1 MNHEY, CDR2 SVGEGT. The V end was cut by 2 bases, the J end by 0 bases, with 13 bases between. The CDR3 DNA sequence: TGTGCCAGCAGTTACCGCTGGGGGAGGTCGAACACCGGGGAGCTGTTTTTT. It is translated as CASSYRWGRSNTGELFF.

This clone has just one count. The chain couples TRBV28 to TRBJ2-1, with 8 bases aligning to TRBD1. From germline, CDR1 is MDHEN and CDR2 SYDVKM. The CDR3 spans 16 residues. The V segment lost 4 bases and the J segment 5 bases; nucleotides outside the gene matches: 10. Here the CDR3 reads CASSSIDRGLDNEQFF. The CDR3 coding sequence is TGTGCCAGCAGTTCGATCGACAGGGGACTCGACAATGAGCAGTTCTTC.

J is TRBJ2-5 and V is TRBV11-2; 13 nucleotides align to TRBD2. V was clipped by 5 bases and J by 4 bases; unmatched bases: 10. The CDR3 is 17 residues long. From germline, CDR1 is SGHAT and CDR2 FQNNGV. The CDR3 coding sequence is TGTGCCAGCAGCCCGACTAGCGGGGGGATCAGGGGAGAGACCCAGTACTTC. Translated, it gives CASSPTSGGIRGETQYF.

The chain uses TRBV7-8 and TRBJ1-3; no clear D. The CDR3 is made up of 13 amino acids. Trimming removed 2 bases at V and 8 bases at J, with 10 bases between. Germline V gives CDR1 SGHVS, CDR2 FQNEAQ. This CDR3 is CASSLTDVDTIYF. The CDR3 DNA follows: TGTGCCAGCAGCTTAACTGATGTGGACACCATATATTTT. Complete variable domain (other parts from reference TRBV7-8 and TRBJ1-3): GAGVSQSPRYKVAKRGQDVALRCDPISGHVSLFWYQQALGQGPEFLTYFQNEAQLDKSGLPSDRFFAERPEGSVSTLKIQRTQQEDSAVYLCASSLTDVDTIYFGEGSWLTVV.